This TCR beta chain is drawn from a study of blood T cell repertoires in COVID-19. Comments on this clone: The same CDR3 can be traced to other DNA sequences in this sample.

Repertoires were generated with immunoSEQ multiplex PCR, while TCRdb's copy carries only in-frame clones and drops some. The table has under 250,000 clones, just under 85% seen once. Germline assignment: CDR1 KGHSH and CDR2 LQKENI. This CDR3 comprises 15 residues. J lost 2 bases, V lost 6 bases, and 4 bases had no gene match. V gene TRBV18 combines with J gene TRBJ2-6; 7 nucleotides line up with TRBD1. The sequence was obtained from a woman between 40 and 50 years old with acute COVID-19. Sequencing input: PBMCs or T cells enriched from blood (not recorded which). The chain's CDR3 is CASSPQGAGANVLTF. CDR3 coding DNA: TGTGCCAGCTCGCCTCAGGGGGCTGGGGCCAACGTCCTGACTTTC.